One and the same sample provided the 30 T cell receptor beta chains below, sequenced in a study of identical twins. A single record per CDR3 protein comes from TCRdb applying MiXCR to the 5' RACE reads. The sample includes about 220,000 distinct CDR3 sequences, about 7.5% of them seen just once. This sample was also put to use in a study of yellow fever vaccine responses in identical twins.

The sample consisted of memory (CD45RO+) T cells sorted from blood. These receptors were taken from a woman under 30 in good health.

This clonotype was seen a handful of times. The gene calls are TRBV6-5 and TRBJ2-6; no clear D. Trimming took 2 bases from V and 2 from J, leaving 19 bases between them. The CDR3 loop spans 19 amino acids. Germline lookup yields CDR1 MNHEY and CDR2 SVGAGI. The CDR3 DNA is TGTGCCAGCAGTTACCGGAGCTCCGGTGGACCACCTGGGGCCAACGTCCTGACTTTC. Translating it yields CASSYRSSGGPPGANVLTF.

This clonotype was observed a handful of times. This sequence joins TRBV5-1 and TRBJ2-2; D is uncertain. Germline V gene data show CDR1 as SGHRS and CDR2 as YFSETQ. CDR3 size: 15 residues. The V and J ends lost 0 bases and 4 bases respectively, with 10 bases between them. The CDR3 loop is CASSLAGSSTGELFF. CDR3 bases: TGCGCCAGCAGCTTGGCCGGCAGCTCCACCGGGGAGCTGTTTTTT.

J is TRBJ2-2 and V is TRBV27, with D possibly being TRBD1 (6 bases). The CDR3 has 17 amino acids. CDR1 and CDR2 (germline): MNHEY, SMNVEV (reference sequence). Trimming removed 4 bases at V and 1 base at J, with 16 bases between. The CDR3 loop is CASSSHSGTMNTGELFF. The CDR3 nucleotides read TGTGCCAGCAGTTCCCACTCCGGGACAATGAACACCGGGGAGCTGTTTTTT.

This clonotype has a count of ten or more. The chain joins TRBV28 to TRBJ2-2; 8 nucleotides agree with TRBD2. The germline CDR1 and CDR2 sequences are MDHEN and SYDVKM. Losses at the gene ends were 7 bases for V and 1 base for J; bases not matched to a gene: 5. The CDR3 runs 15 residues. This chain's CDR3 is CASKAGEKNTGELFF. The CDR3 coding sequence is TGTGCCAGCAAAGCGGGGGAGAAGAACACCGGGGAGCTGTTTTTT. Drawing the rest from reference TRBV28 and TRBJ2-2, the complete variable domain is DVKVTQSSRYLVKRTGEKVFLECVQDMDHENMFWYRQDPGLGLRLIYFSYDVKMKEKGDIPEGYSVSREKKERFSLILESASTNQTSMYLCASKAGEKNTGELFFGEGSRLTVL.

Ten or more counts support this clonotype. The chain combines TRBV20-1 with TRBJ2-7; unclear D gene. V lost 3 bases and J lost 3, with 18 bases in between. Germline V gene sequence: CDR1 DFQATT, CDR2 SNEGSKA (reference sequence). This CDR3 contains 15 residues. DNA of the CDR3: TGCAGTGCTAGGGCCGTTGGTGAGAGAGACTACGAGCAGTACTTC. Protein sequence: CSARAVGERDYEQYF.

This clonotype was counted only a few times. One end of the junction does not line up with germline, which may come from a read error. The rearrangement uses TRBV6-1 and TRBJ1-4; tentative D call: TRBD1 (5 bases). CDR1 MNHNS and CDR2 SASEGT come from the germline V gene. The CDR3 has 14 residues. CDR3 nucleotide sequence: TGTGCCAGCAGCGAAGGGGCAAAAGGTGAAGAACTGTTTTTT. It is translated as CASSEGAKGEELFF.

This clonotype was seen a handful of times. This CDR3 reads CASSSRGSSTDTQYF. As DNA, the CDR3 is TGTGCCAGCAGCTCGCGGGGGTCAAGCACAGATACGCAGTATTTT. The rearrangement uses TRBV11-2 and TRBJ2-3, with 7 bases fitting TRBD2. The germline V gene has CDR1 SGHAT and CDR2 FQNNGV. V gave up 4 bases and J gave up 0 bases; unmatched junction bases: 4. This CDR3 region has 15 residues.

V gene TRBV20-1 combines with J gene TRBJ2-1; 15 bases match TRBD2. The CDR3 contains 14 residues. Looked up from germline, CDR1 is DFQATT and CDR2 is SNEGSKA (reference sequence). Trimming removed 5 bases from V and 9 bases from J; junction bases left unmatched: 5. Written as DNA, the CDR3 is TGCAGTGCTCTGGGACTAGCGGGGGGCATTGAGCAGTTCTTC. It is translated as CSALGLAGGIEQFF.

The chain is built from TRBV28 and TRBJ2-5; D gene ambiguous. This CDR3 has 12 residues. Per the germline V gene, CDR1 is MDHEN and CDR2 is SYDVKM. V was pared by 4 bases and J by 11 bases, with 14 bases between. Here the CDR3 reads CASSSQLESQYF. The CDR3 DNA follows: TGTGCCAGCAGTTCCCAGTTGGAGTCACAGTACTTC.

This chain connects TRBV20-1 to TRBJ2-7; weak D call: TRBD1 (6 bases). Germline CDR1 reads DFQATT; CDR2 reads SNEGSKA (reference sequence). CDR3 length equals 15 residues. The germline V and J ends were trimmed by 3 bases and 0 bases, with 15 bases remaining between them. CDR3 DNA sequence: TGCAGTGCTAGTTTGGGGGCGCTTGCCTCCTACGAGCAGTACTTC. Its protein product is CSASLGALASYEQYF.

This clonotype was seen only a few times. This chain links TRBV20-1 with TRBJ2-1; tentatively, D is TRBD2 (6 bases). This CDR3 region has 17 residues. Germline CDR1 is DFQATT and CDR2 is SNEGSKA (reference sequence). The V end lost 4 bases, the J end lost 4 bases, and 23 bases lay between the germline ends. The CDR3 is CSAITWGLLRVYNEQFF. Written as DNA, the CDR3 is TGCAGTGCTATAACTTGGGGACTCCTTCGAGTTTACAATGAGCAGTTCTTC.

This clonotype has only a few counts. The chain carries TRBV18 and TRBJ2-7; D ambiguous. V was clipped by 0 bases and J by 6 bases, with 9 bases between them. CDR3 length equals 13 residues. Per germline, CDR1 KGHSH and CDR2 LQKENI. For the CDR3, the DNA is TGTGCCAGCTCACCACCCATTTACTCCGAGCAGTACTTC. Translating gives CASSPPIYSEQYF.

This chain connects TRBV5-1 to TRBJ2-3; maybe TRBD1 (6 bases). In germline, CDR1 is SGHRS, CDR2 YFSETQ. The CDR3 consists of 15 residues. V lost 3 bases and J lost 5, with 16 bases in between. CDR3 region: CASSSNRVGLDTQYF. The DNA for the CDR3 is TGCGCCAGCAGCTCAAACAGGGTAGGCCTAGATACGCAGTATTTT.

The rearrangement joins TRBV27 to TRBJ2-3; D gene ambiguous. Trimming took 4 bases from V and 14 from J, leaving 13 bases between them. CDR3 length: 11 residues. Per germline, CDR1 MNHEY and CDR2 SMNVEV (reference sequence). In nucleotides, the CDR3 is TGTGCCAGCAGTTGCAGGACCCCTCGGTATTTT. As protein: CASSCRTPRYF.

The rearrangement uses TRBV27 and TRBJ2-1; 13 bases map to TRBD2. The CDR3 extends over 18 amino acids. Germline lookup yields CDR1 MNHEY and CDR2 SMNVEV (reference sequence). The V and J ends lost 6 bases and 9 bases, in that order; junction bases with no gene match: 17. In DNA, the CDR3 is TGTGCCAGCAGCCTTATCCCTTCTAGGACTAGCGGGAGTTTTGAGCAGTTCTTC. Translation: CASSLIPSRTSGSFEQFF.

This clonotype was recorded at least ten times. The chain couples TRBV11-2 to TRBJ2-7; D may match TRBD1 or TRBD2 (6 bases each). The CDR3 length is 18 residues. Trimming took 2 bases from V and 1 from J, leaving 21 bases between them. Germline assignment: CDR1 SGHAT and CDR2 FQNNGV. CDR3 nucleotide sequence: TGTGCCAGCAGCTTAAGAACAGGGCTGGGACTTCCATCCTACGAGCAGTACTTC. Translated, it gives CASSLRTGLGLPSYEQYF.

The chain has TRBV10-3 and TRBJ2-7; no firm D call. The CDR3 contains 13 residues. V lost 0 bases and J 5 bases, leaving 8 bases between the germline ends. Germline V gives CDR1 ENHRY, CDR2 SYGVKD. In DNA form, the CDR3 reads TGTGCCATCAGTGAGTCGAGTAGGGACGAGCAGTACTTC. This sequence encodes CAISESSRDEQYF.

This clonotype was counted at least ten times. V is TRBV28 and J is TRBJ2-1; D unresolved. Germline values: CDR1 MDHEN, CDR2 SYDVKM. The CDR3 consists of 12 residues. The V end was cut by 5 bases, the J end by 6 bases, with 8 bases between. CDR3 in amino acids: CASSPPPNEQFF. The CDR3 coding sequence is TGTGCCAGCAGTCCCCCGCCCAATGAGCAGTTCTTC. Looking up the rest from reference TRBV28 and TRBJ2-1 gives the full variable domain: DVKVTQSSRYLVKRTGEKVFLECVQDMDHENMFWYRQDPGLGLRLIYFSYDVKMKEKGDIPEGYSVSREKKERFSLILESASTNQTSMYLCASSPPPNEQFFGPGTRLTVL.

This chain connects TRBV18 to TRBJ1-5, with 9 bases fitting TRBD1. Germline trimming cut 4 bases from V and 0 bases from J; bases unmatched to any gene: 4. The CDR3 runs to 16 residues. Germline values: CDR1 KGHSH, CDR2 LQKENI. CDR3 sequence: CASSLGQGNSNQPQHF. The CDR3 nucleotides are TGTGCCAGCTCACTCGGACAGGGGAATAGCAATCAGCCCCAGCATTTT.

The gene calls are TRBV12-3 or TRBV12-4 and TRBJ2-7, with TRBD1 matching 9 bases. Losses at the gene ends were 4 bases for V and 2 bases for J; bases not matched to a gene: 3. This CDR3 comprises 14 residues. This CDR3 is CASSWTGAPYEQYF. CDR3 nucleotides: TGTGCCAGCAGTTGGACAGGGGCTCCCTACGAGCAGTACTTC.

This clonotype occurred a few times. CDR3 amino acids: CASSLDSTDTQYF. CDR3 nucleotide sequence: TGTGCCAGCAGCCTAGACAGCACAGATACGCAGTATTTT. The genes are TRBV7-3 and TRBJ2-3; D is uncertain. CDR1 and CDR2 (germline): SGHTA, FQGTGA. This CDR3 is built from 13 residues. The V and J ends lost 5 bases and 0 bases respectively, with 6 bases between them.

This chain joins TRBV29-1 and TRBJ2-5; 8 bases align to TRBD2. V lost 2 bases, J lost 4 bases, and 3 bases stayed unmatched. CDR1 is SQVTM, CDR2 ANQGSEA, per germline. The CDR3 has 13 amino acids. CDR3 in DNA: TGCAGCGTTGAAACCGGGACTAGAGAGACCCAGTACTTC. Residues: CSVETGTRETQYF.

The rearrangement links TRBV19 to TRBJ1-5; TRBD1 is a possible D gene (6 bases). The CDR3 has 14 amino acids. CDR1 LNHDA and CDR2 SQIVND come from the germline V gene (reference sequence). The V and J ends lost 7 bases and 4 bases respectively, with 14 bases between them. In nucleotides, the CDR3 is TGTGCCAGTAATCGGGGGGCTGGAAATCAGCCCCAGCATTTT. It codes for CASNRGAGNQPQHF.

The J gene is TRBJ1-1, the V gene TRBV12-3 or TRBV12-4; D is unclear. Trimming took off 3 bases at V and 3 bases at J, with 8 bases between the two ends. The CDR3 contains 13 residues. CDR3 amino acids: CASSLEQHTEAFF. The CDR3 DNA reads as TGTGCCAGCAGTTTGGAACAGCACACTGAAGCTTTCTTT.

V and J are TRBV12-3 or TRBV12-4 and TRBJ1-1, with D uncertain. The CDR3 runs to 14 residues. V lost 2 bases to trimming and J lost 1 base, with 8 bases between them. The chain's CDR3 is CASSLYPGNTEAFF. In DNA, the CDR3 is TGTGCCAGCAGTTTATATCCGGGGAACACTGAAGCTTTCTTT.

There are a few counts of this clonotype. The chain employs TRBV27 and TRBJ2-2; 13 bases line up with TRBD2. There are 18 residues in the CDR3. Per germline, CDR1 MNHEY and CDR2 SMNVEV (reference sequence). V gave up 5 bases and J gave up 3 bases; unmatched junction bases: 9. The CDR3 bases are TGTGCCAGCAGTCCACGGACTAGCGGGAGCGGGGACACCGGGGAGCTGTTTTTT. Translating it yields CASSPRTSGSGDTGELFF.

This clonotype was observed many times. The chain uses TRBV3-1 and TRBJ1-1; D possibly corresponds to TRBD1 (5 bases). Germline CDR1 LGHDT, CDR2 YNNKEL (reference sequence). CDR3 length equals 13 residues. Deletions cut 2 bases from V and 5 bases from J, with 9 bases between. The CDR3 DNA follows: TGTGCCAGCAGCCAACAGGGTAAGACTGAAGCTTTCTTT. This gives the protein CASSQQGKTEAFF.

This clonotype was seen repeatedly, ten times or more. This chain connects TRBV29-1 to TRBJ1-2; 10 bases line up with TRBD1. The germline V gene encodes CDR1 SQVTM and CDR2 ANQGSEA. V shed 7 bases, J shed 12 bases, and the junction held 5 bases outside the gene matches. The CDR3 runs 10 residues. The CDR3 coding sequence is TGCAGCGCCACCGGACAGGGGGACACCTTC. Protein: CSATGQGDTF.

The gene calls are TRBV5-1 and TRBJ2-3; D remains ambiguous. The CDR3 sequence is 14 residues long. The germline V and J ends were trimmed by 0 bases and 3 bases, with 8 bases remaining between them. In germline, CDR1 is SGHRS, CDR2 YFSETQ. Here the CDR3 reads CASSLGQTTDTQYF. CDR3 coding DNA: TGCGCCAGCAGCTTGGGTCAGACTACAGATACGCAGTATTTT.

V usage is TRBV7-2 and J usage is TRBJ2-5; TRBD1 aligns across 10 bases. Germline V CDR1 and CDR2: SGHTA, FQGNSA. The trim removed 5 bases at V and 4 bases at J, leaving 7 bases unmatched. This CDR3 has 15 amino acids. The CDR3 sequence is CASSPTGGIAETQYF. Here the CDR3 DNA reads TGTGCCAGCAGCCCGACAGGGGGCATCGCAGAGACCCAGTACTTC.